Below are 5 T cell receptor beta chains sequenced from a single sample in a study of cytomegalovirus exposure and HLA in healthy donors. Profiled with immunoSEQ multiplex PCR; TCRdb holds only in-frame clones, not every one. The table includes 130,000 or so clones, approximately 90% detected once. Sequencing was carried out using PBMCs. These receptors were collected from a woman under 30 in good health and CMV-seronegative.

The gene calls are TRBV28 and TRBJ2-5; the match to TRBD1 covers 11 bases. Germline CDR1 and CDR2: MDHEN and SYDVKM. J was trimmed by 5 bases and V by 5 bases; bases with no gene match: 10. This CDR3 region has 16 residues. For the CDR3, the DNA is TGTGCCAGCAGTCCCTACGGACAGGGGGCATGGGAGACCCAGTACTTC. Protein sequence: CASSPYGQGAWETQYF.

This chain links TRBV27 with TRBJ1-5; D is possibly TRBD1 (6 bases). The CDR3 covers 15 residues. V was trimmed by 1 base and J by 3 bases, leaving 10 bases between them. The germline gives CDR1 MNHEY, CDR2 SMNVEV (reference sequence). The CDR3 reads CASSLFPGDNQPQHF. CDR3 DNA: TGTGCCAGCAGTTTATTCCCAGGGGACAATCAGCCCCAGCATTTT.

This rearrangement joins TRBV27 to TRBJ1-2, with D possibly matching TRBD1 (5 bases). Trimming took 2 bases from V and 4 from J, leaving 20 bases between them. CDR1 MNHEY and CDR2 SMNVEV come from the germline V gene (reference sequence). The length of the CDR3 is 17 residues. The CDR3 region has the DNA TGTGCCAGCAGTTTAAAAATAGGGGTCCCCAGGATCTATGGCTACACCTTC. Protein sequence: CASSLKIGVPRIYGYTF.

The chain recombines TRBV11-3 with TRBJ1-1; tentative D call: TRBD1 (5 bases). The CDR3 extends over 11 amino acids. CDR1 is SGHNT, CDR2 YENEEA, per germline. The V gene lost 3 bases and the J gene lost 10 bases, with 9 bases spanning the gap. CDR3 in DNA: TGTGCCAGCAGCTTTCAGGGCCCAGCTTTCTTT. This codes for CASSFQGPAFF.

The CDR3 is CASSLAEGVSSYEQYF. As DNA, the CDR3 is TGTGCCAGCAGTTTGGCTGAGGGGGTAAGCTCCTACGAGCAGTACTTC. The chain links TRBV27 to TRBJ2-7; a weak D match, TRBD1 (6 bases). The V and J ends lost 3 bases and 0 bases respectively, with 15 bases between them. CDR1 and CDR2 (germline): MNHEY, SMNVEV (reference sequence). The CDR3 extends over 16 amino acids.